The source of this T cell receptor beta chain is a study of blood T cell repertoires in COVID-19. On the study more broadly: Donors in the United States, Italy and Spain gave samples during acute or convalescent COVID-19.

The method was immunoSEQ multiplex PCR; TCRdb's version includes in-frame clones alone and lacks a portion of them. The sample holds under 300,000 clones, roughly 84% seen once. Categorization into cohorts depended on clinical history that participants reported. The sequencing input was PBMCs or T cells enriched from blood (not recorded which). The clonotype comes from a man aged 45-65 years who had recovered from COVID-19.

CDR3 nucleotides: TGTGCCAGCAGCGTAGCGGAGGAGGGGACTGAAGCTTTCTTT. Amino acids: CASSVAEEGTEAFF. The chain recombines TRBV9 with TRBJ1-1, with a weak D call TRBD1 (5 bases). The CDR3 is made up of 14 amino acids. Trimming removed 0 bases from V and 5 bases from J, with 11 bases in between. CDR1 and CDR2 from the germline V gene are SGDLS and YYNGEE. The variable domain in full, completed from reference TRBV9 and TRBJ1-1, reads DSGVTQTPKHLITATGQRVTLRCSPRSGDLSVYWYQQSLDQGLQFLIQYYNGEERAKGNILERFSAQQFPDLHSELNLSSLELGDSALYFCASSVAEEGTEAFFGQGTRLTVV.